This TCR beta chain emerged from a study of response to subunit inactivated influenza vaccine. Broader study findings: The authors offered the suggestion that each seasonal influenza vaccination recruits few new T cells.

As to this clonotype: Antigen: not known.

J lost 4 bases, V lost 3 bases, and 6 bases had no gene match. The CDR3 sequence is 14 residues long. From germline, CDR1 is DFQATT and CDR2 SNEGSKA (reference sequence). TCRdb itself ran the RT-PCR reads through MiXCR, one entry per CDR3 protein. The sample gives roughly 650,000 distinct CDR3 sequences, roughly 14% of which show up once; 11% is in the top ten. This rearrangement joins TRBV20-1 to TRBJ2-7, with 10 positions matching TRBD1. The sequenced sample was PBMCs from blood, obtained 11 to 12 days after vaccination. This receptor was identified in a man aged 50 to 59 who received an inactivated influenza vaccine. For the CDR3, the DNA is TGCAGTGCTAGCTTGGGACAGGGGTCTTACGAGCAGTACTTC. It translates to CSASLGQGSYEQYF.